Detailed here is one TCR beta chain. The sample belongs to a study of blood T cell repertoires in COVID-19. Overall study: The origin of the acute and convalescent COVID-19 samples was the United States, Italy and Spain. Sources were T cells, B-cell-depleted T cells, or PBMCs; the material itself was cDNA or gDNA.

V was shortened by 0 bases and J by 4 bases, with 7 bases between the two germline ends. CDR3 length: 14 amino acids. The V gene's germline CDR1 is LGHNA and CDR2 YNFKEQ. Authors' methods: The assay estimated nucleated cells by amplifying reference gene primers. TCRdb's table, derived via immunoSEQ multiplex PCR, lists solely in-frame clones and lacks some. The D gene and trimming were derived from the DNA, and the V and J assignments and clone size from that table. Seen here are over 150,000 clones, around nine tenths observed once, and the top ten hold just over 2.5%. This TCR was recovered from a woman older than 75 with COVID-19, enrolled during active disease. The sample consisted of peripheral blood. This chain links TRBV4-2 with TRBJ2-1, with a possible D match to TRBD2 (5 bases). The CDR3 coding sequence is TGTGCCAGCAGCCAAGAAGGAGGATACAATGAGCAGTTCTTC. This encodes CASSQEGGYNEQFF.